Presented here are 3 T cell receptor beta chains from one specimen sequenced in a study of a mutant IDH1 vaccine in newly diagnosed glioma (dated by TCRdb to the early 2020s). Library preparation used the immunoSEQ multiplex PCR assay. TCRdb's version of the immuneACCESS table is confined to in-frame rearrangements and falls short of the full clone set. An unresolved V gene accounts for under half of the shortfall where checked; the remainder is of unknown origin. This sample lists 70,000 to 95,000 clones; 85% to 90% were detected once. Together, the top ten hold around 0.77% of the sample. The time point label of this sample denotes: week 23, last vaccination. Each vaccine dose was 300 ug of a 20-mer mutant IDH1 peptide in Montanide, given subcutaneously with topical imiquimod. These receptors have no known antigen. The input for sequencing was PBMCs, taken from a glioma patient whose treatment included an IDH1 peptide vaccine. These receptors were taken from a woman between 45 and 60 years old with glioma.

V is TRBV6-5 and J is TRBJ2-7; 7 bases align to TRBD1. Germline trimming cut 6 bases from V and 2 bases from J; bases unmatched to any gene: 7. Germline V lookup: CDR1 MNHEY, CDR2 SVGAGI. The CDR3 is 14 residues long. CDR3 bases: TGTGCCAGCAGCTCCGACAGGGCGGCCTACGAGCAGTACTTC. Amino acids: CASSSDRAAYEQYF.

This clone has a single count. This chain joins TRBV10-3 and TRBJ2-5, with D maybe TRBD1 (6 bases). Trimming took off 4 bases at V and 5 bases at J, with 8 bases between the two ends. This CDR3 comprises 12 residues. Germline CDR1 is ENHRY and CDR2 is SYGVKD. For the CDR3, the DNA is TGTGCCATCAGTGCGAGGGGGGAGACCCAGTACTTC. It encodes CAISARGETQYF.

The gene calls are TRBV4-1 and TRBJ1-4, with D hard to call. The CDR3 consists of 15 residues. The V and J ends lost 4 bases and 8 bases respectively, with 17 bases between them. Germline lookup yields CDR1 MGHRA and CDR2 YSYEKL. DNA for the CDR3: TGCGCCAGCAGCCCGGTGACATTAAAAGGGGAAAAACTGTTTTTT. This codes for CASSPVTLKGEKLFF.